The rows below give T cell receptor beta chains drawn from one sample of a study of regulatory T cells in long-lasting Graves disease. TCRdb re-analysed the multiplex PCR reads in MiXCR, keeping a single row per CDR3 protein. The table has 450,000 to 700,000 distinct CDR3 sequences, roughly 13% seen once. This sample was shared with a second study, whose subject was T cells in Graves' hyperthyroidism and ophthalmopathy.

Sequenced here: peripheral blood mononuclear cells (PBMCs), sampled at new diagnosis, from a patient treated with antithyroid drugs. The receptors shown here come from a man under 40 with Graves disease. Each CDR3 is given with its conserved first and last residue.

V gene: TRBV3-1
J gene: TRBJ2-1
CDR3 protein: CASSQDGVAGGLIDNEQFF

V gene: TRBV28
J gene: TRBJ2-7
CDR3 protein: CASTPRARFYDEQYF

V gene: TRBV27
J gene: TRBJ1-2
CDR3 protein: CASATGGERGYTF

V gene: TRBV20-1
J gene: TRBJ1-1
CDR3 protein: CSAGKGNTEAFF

V gene: TRBV7-2
J gene: TRBJ2-3
CDR3 protein: CASSSLSGDTQYF

V gene: TRBV7-8
J gene: TRBJ2-1
CDR3 protein: CASSLLAAYNEQFF

V gene: TRBV15
J gene: TRBJ2-7
CDR3 protein: CATSPRERYSYEQYF

V gene: TRBV28
J gene: TRBJ2-6
CDR3 protein: CASRKSGANVLTF

V gene: TRBV20-1
J gene: TRBJ2-1
CDR3 protein: CSARASGRNEQFF

V gene: TRBV5-1
J gene: TRBJ2-7
CDR3 protein: CASTLAGTSGRYEQYF

V gene: TRBV29-1
J gene: TRBJ2-1
CDR3 protein: CSVDHPLGTSGIYGEQFF

V gene: TRBV6-2/TRBV6-3
J gene: TRBJ2-1
CDR3 protein: CASNLAGGEYNEQFF

V gene: TRBV6-1
J gene: TRBJ2-2
CDR3 protein: CASSGKRAGANTGELFF

V gene: TRBV7-9
J gene: TRBJ2-1
CDR3 protein: CASSSSGLAYGEQFF

V gene: TRBV12-3/TRBV12-4
J gene: TRBJ2-7
CDR3 protein: CASSLMGVGQYF

V gene: TRBV20-1
J gene: TRBJ1-5
CDR3 protein: CSGADSVNQPQHF

V gene: TRBV20-1
J gene: TRBJ1-2
CDR3 protein: CSAREGGRGYTF

V gene: TRBV15
J gene: TRBJ1-6
CDR3 protein: CATSGDFSNSPLHF

V gene: TRBV5-6
J gene: TRBJ2-6
CDR3 protein: CASSLPSGANVLTF

V gene: TRBV15
J gene: TRBJ2-7
CDR3 protein: CATSRDKTYEQYF

V gene: TRBV20-1
J gene: TRBJ2-3
CDR3 protein: CSARDLSGRSTDTQYF

V gene: TRBV12-3/TRBV12-4
J gene: TRBJ2-1
CDR3 protein: CASITHYSPYNEQFF

V gene: TRBV5-1
J gene: TRBJ2-1
CDR3 protein: CASRSGRAGRDEQFF

V gene: TRBV30
J gene: TRBJ2-7
CDR3 protein: CAWSRGPPGEQYF

V gene: TRBV9
J gene: TRBJ2-7
CDR3 protein: CASSSRDRGRIFYEQYF

V gene: TRBV14
J gene: TRBJ2-7
CDR3 protein: CASSRRRGGSYEQYF

V gene: TRBV30
J gene: TRBJ2-4
CDR3 protein: CAWSVPHIASNIQYF

V gene: TRBV6-2/TRBV6-3
J gene: TRBJ2-3
CDR3 protein: CASRPAGTDTQYF

V gene: TRBV7-9
J gene: TRBJ2-1
CDR3 protein: CASSLRSPAYNEQFF

V gene: TRBV5-5
J gene: TRBJ2-2
CDR3 protein: CASRAGTGELFF

V gene: TRBV5-1
J gene: TRBJ2-7
CDR3 protein: CASSFEVRSYEQYF

V gene: TRBV27
J gene: TRBJ2-1
CDR3 protein: CASRAGLALHHNEQFF

V gene: TRBV5-1
J gene: TRBJ1-1
CDR3 protein: CASSPGQNTGAFF

V gene: TRBV20-1
J gene: TRBJ2-7
CDR3 protein: CSARESAVSSYEQYF

V gene: TRBV5-1
J gene: TRBJ2-1
CDR3 protein: CASSLGGLARVMEQFF

V gene: TRBV6-1
J gene: TRBJ2-7
CDR3 protein: CASSGYSSYEQYF

V gene: TRBV5-1
J gene: TRBJ2-5
CDR3 protein: CASPLAVTGTEETQYF

V gene: TRBV28
J gene: TRBJ2-7
CDR3 protein: CASSLMAEAGEQYF

V gene: TRBV7-9
J gene: TRBJ2-7
CDR3 protein: CASSQMSDEQYF